Described below is a single T cell receptor beta chain sequence and its context. Authors' data handling: For nucleated cells, counts were estimated from reference gene primer amplification. The data were produced by immunoSEQ multiplex PCR, yet TCRdb's version contains in-frame clones alone and is incomplete. The DNA gave D and trimming, while V, J and clone size come from that table. The sample yields under 200,000 clones, about nine tenths seen once. These data originate in a study of blood T cell repertoires in COVID-19. In the study overall: The origin of the acute and convalescent COVID-19 samples was the United States, Italy and Spain.

The receptor comes from a man aged 18 to 29 with active or convalescent COVID-19. Sequencing was performed on peripheral blood.

As DNA, the CDR3 is TGTGCCAGTAGTATCATCGGCAGGAGCAATCAGCCCCAGCATTTT. Encoded protein: CASSIIGRSNQPQHF. The V gene is TRBV19, the J gene TRBJ1-5; D unclear. Trimming removed 3 bases at V and 1 base at J, with 10 bases between. The V gene's germline CDR1 is LNHDA and CDR2 SQIVND (reference sequence). The CDR3 contains 15 residues.